This paragraph covers one TCR beta chain sequence. Its antigen is as yet unknown. This sample was taken from a study of OX40 agonist ivuxolimab in advanced cancers. Turning to the study itself: In this cohort, patients received ivuxolimab, an agonistic anti-OX40 (CD134) antibody. Study-wide results and limits: Blood T cells, both CD4+ and CD8+, expanded clonally by week 6 at 0.1 to 3.0 mg/kg. It was not determined which antigens were specifically recognized by the peripheral T cells that had undergone clonal expansion.

CDR1 is LGHNA, CDR2 YNFKEQ, per germline. There are 15 residues in the CDR3. The V and J ends lost 6 bases and 5 bases respectively, with 17 bases between them. Clones were sequenced by immunoSEQ multiplex PCR, and TCRdb holds only the in-frame ones, with some missing. This table has about 37,000 clones, more than 85% appearing once. The timepoints at which blood was sampled were baseline, cycle 4 day 1, and cycle 7 day 1. The sequenced sample was CD4+ or CD8+ T cells sorted from blood, obtained in a trial of the OX40 agonist ivuxolimab. The chain carries TRBV4-2 and TRBJ2-1; perhaps D is TRBD1 or TRBD2 (5 bases each). This sequence originates from an adult with an advanced solid tumor such as melanoma, head and neck, liver or kidney cancer. CDR3 amino acids: CASSQRGERNNEQFF. The DNA of the CDR3 is TGTGCCAGCAGTCAGAGAGGGGAGAGGAACAATGAGCAGTTCTTC.